One sample yielded the 28 T cell receptor beta chains listed below, sequenced in a study of cytotoxic CD8 clonotypes in ibrutinib-treated CLL. Repertoires were generated with immunoSEQ multiplex PCR, while TCRdb's copy carries only in-frame clones and drops some. The data show some 200,000 clones, with more than 75% seen just once and about an eighth held by the top ten. Source: PBMCs, taken after 12 months of ibrutinib treatment. Source of these receptors: a human donor with chronic lymphocytic leukemia.

This chain uses TRBV30 with TRBJ2-5; perhaps TRBD1 as D (5 bases). CDR3 length equals 13 residues. Trimming removed 0 bases at V and 5 bases at J, with 10 bases between. Germline V CDR1 and CDR2: GTSNPN, SVGIG (reference sequence). Written as DNA, the CDR3 is TGTGCCTGGAGTGTACAAGGGGCCGAGACCCAGTACTTC. It yields the protein CAWSVQGAETQYF.

The V call is TRBV27, the J call TRBJ2-7, with D possibly TRBD1 on 6 matching bases. The CDR3 is 15 amino acids. V shed 5 bases and J shed 0 bases, with 14 bases lying between them. Per the germline V gene, CDR1 is MNHEY and CDR2 is SMNVEV (reference sequence). CDR3 loop: CASSLMTGTSYEQYF. As DNA, the CDR3 is TGTGCCAGCAGTCTCATGACAGGAACCTCCTACGAGCAGTACTTC.

The rearrangement joins TRBV6-5 to TRBJ1-1, with a tentative D call TRBD1 (5 bases). The CDR3 has 15 residues. From germline, CDR1 is MNHEY and CDR2 SVGAGI. Deletions cut 0 bases from V and 5 bases from J, with 13 bases between. The CDR3 is CASSYSRVADTEAFF. Written as DNA, the CDR3 is TGTGCCAGCAGTTACTCCAGGGTCGCGGATACTGAAGCTTTCTTT.

The gene calls are TRBV28 and TRBJ1-5; no firm D call. The CDR3 sequence is 13 residues long. Germline assignment: CDR1 MDHEN and CDR2 SYDVKM. V was clipped by 7 bases and J by 5 bases, with 12 bases between them. Written as DNA, the CDR3 is TGTGCCAGCACCCAACAGAGAGATCAGCCCCAGCATTTT. As protein: CASTQQRDQPQHF.

This clone showed up just a few times. This chain uses TRBV2 with TRBJ1-2, with D possibly matching TRBD1 (5 bases). The germline V gene has CDR1 SNHLY and CDR2 FYNNEI. The CDR3 is 15 residues long. V dropped 3 bases and J dropped 6 bases, with 17 bases sitting between them. The DNA of the CDR3 is TGTGCCAGCAGTGATTTGCAGGGAGGGATGGATGGCTACACCTTC. Its protein product is CASSDLQGGMDGYTF.

This clone was detected a few times. This chain connects TRBV5-1 to TRBJ2-7; D unresolved. Trimming took 4 bases from V and 5 from J, leaving 13 bases between them. The length of the CDR3 is 13 residues. Germline CDR1 reads SGHRS; CDR2 reads YFSETQ. CDR3 residues: CASSRSPPNEQYF. The CDR3, as DNA: TGCGCCAGCAGCCGATCGCCCCCGAACGAGCAGTACTTC.

The rearrangement joins TRBV21-1 to TRBJ2-2; TRBD1 reflects the table's D call only, with no check against the DNA. TRBV21-1 is flagged as a pseudogene. The CDR3 length is 19 residues. The CDR3, as DNA: TGTGCCAGCAGCACTCAATGCTGGGACAGGGTCGCAGGCACCGGGGAGCTGTTTTTT. Translation gives CASSTQCWDRVAGTGELFF.

This chain links TRBV9 with TRBJ2-5; D is unclear. This CDR3 spans 14 amino acids. CDR1 is SGDLS, CDR2 YYNGEE, per germline. Trimming cost V 0 bases and J 4 bases, with 10 bases left between them. DNA of the CDR3: TGTGCCAGCAGCGTAGATCCGAGCTCAGAGACCCAGTACTTC. As protein: CASSVDPSSETQYF.

V usage is TRBV21-1 and J usage is TRBJ1-2. TRBV21-1 is a documented pseudogene. The CDR3 runs to 15 residues. For the CDR3, the DNA is TGTGCCAGCAGCAAAGGACAGCCTAGCCCTTATGGCTACACCTTC. It yields the protein CASSKGQPSPYGYTF.

V gene TRBV10-2 combines with J gene TRBJ1-2; no reliable D call. The CDR3 is 13 residues long. The germline V gene has CDR1 WSHSY and CDR2 SAAADI. Between the trimmed V and J ends, which lost 6 bases and 2 bases, there was a span of 10 bases. CDR3: CASRMTDNYGYTF. The CDR3 DNA sequence: TGCGCCAGCAGGATGACGGACAACTATGGCTACACCTTC.

Concerning this clone itself: One end of the junction fails to match germline, which may point to a read error. Other DNA variants within this sample encode the same CDR3. The J gene is TRBJ2-2, the V gene TRBV7-2; TRBD2 is a possible D gene (5 bases). Germline CDR1 reads SGHTA; CDR2 reads FQGNSA. The CDR3 totals 17 residues. CDR3 amino acids: CASSPSLREGHTGELFF. The DNA for the CDR3 is TGTGCCAGCAGCCCTAGTCTGAGGGAAGGTCACACCGGGGAACTGTTTTTT.

The chain employs TRBV29-1 and TRBJ2-3, with D possibly matching TRBD1 (6 bases). V lost 4 bases to trimming and J lost 0 bases, with 8 bases between them. The CDR3 is 13 amino acids. CDR1 and CDR2 (germline): SQVTM, ANQGSEA. In nucleotides, the CDR3 is TGCAGCGTTGTAGGGGGTAGCACAGATACGCAGTATTTT. Encoded protein: CSVVGGSTDTQYF.

This clone has more than one count but fewer than ten. The chain has TRBV6-1 and TRBJ2-7, with D unresolved. V shed 5 bases and J shed 3 bases, with 14 bases lying between them. This CDR3 contains 14 residues. In germline, CDR1 is MNHNS, CDR2 SASEGT. CDR3 amino acids: CASSSIQKVYEQYF. The CDR3 region has the DNA TGTGCCAGCAGTTCGATCCAGAAGGTCTACGAGCAGTACTTC.

The chain links TRBV28 to TRBJ2-7; TRBD2 agrees at 10 bases. In germline, CDR1 is MDHEN, CDR2 SYDVKM. This CDR3 has 17 residues. With 3 bases clipped from V and 3 bases from J, the junction kept 11 bases outside the gene matches. CDR3 DNA sequence: TGTGCCAGCAGTTTGCTGACCGGACTAGCGGCAAACTACGAGCAGTACTTC. It translates to CASSLLTGLAANYEQYF.

The chain is built from TRBV5-4 and TRBJ2-3, with 7 bases lining up with TRBD2. Germline loops: CDR1 SGHNT, CDR2 YYREEE (reference sequence). The V segment lost 4 bases and the J segment 4 bases; nucleotides outside the gene matches: 9. CDR3 size: 15 residues. CDR3 sequence: CASSRGSGEADTQYF. CDR3 in DNA: TGTGCCAGCAGCCGGGGCAGCGGGGAGGCAGATACGCAGTATTTT. The full variable domain, with the rest looked up from reference TRBV5-4 and TRBJ2-3, is ETGVTQSPTHLIKTRGQQVTLRCSSQSGHNTVSWYQQALGQGPQFIFQYYREEENGRGNFPPRFSGLQFPNYSSELNVNALELDDSALYLCASSRGSGEADTQYFGPGTRLTVL.

The chain employs TRBV2 and TRBJ1-2; D uncertain. Germline V gene sequence: CDR1 SNHLY, CDR2 FYNNEI. The CDR3 has 14 residues. V was cut by 4 bases and J by 8 bases, with 17 bases left in between. The CDR3 spells CASSARSSLWGYTF. For the CDR3, the DNA is TGTGCCAGCAGTGCTCGATCGAGTTTGTGGGGCTACACCTTC.

The chain is built from TRBV27 and TRBJ2-7, with D possibly matching TRBD2 (7 bases). The CDR3 has 14 residues. The ends were cut back, 5 bases at V and 7 bases at J, with 18 bases in the middle. CDR1 is MNHEY and CDR2 is SMNVEV in the germline V gene (reference sequence). This CDR3 is CASSPQGRAVEQYF. In DNA form, the CDR3 reads TGTGCCAGCAGTCCCCAGGGGAGGGCCGTAGAGCAGTACTTC.

The CDR3 reads CASTRLRPNNEQFF. CDR3 sequence (DNA): TGTGCCAGCACCCGCCTCCGCCCTAACAATGAGCAGTTCTTC. This chain links TRBV6-5 with TRBJ2-1; D is uncertain. Trimming pared 7 bases from V and 5 bases from J, leaving 15 bases between. Germline assignment: CDR1 MNHEY and CDR2 SVGAGI. This CDR3 contains 14 residues.

V usage is TRBV18 and J usage is TRBJ2-3; 9 bases agree with TRBD1. The CDR3 loop spans 16 amino acids. Germline CDR1 and CDR2: KGHSH and LQKENI. J lost 4 bases, V lost 6 bases, and 11 bases had no gene match. The CDR3 loop reads CASSLMPGQGPDTQYF. CDR3 DNA sequence: TGTGCCAGCTCCCTAATGCCGGGACAGGGTCCAGATACGCAGTATTTT.

V gene TRBV12-1 combines with J gene TRBJ1-1. TRBV12-1 is designated a pseudogene. CDR3 length equals 14 residues. In nucleotides, the CDR3 is TGTGCCAGCGGAGCCGGGACTATGAACACTGAAGCTTTCTTT. Translated, it gives CASGAGTMNTEAFF.

The chain carries TRBV7-9 and TRBJ2-3, with D unclear. The CDR3 covers 13 residues. Trimming left V 2 bases short and J 4 bases short, with 7 bases between. Germline CDR1 is SEHNR and CDR2 is FQNEAQ (reference sequence). This CDR3 is CASSLFGADTQYF. CDR3 nucleotide sequence: TGTGCCAGCAGCTTATTTGGCGCAGATACGCAGTATTTT.

V and J are TRBV30 and TRBJ1-4; weak D call: TRBD1 (5 bases). CDR1 is GTSNPN and CDR2 is SVGIG in the germline V gene (reference sequence). Trimming took 3 bases from V and 13 from J, leaving 18 bases between them. The CDR3 has 13 amino acids. This CDR3 reads CAWRPWTLGGLFF. DNA for the CDR3: TGTGCCTGGAGGCCCTGGACCCTTGGGGGACTGTTTTTT.

The chain joins TRBV11-1 to TRBJ2-7, with D tentatively TRBD2 (6 bases). With 5 bases removed from V and 0 bases from J, the gap between germline ends came to 14 bases. The CDR3 contains 15 residues. Germline values: CDR1 SGHAT, CDR2 FQDESV (reference sequence). CDR3: CASSPAGLSSYEQYF. The CDR3 region has the DNA TGTGCCAGCAGCCCGGCGGGGTTGAGCTCCTACGAGCAGTACTTC.

The chain joins TRBV7-9 to TRBJ1-2, with a possible D match to TRBD1 (5 bases). The CDR3 extends over 12 amino acids. Germline values: CDR1 SEHNR, CDR2 FQNEAQ (reference sequence). V was cut by 4 bases and J by 6 bases, with 9 bases left in between. Here the CDR3 reads CASSSARDGYTF. The DNA of the CDR3 is TGTGCCAGCAGCTCTGCCAGGGATGGCTACACCTTC. The full variable domain, rest sourced from reference TRBV7-9 and TRBJ1-2, is DTGVSQNPRHKITKRGQNVTFRCDPISEHNRLYWYRQTLGQGPEFLTYFQNEAQLEKSRLLSDRFSAERPKGSFSTLEIQRTEQGDSAMYLCASSSARDGYTFGSGTRLTVV.

The chain combines TRBV10-2 with TRBJ1-5; D might be TRBD1 (6 bases). The V gene's germline CDR1 is WSHSY and CDR2 SAAADI. This CDR3 spans 16 amino acids. V lost 0 bases, J lost 9 bases, and 18 bases lay in between. CDR3 region: CASSESGGGSSAPQHF. CDR3 nucleotides: TGCGCCAGCAGTGAGTCAGGGGGGGGGTCCAGCGCGCCCCAGCATTTT.

This clone was counted between two and nine times. The chain is built from TRBV18 and TRBJ1-4; unclear D gene. V shed 5 bases and J shed 7 bases, with 14 bases lying between them. Germline CDR1 and CDR2: KGHSH and LQKENI. This CDR3 comprises 14 residues. CDR3 bases: TGTGCCAGCTCAACTTACACGGACGGTGAAAAACTGTTTTTT. As protein: CASSTYTDGEKLFF.

The gene calls are TRBV5-1 and TRBJ2-7, with a tentative D call TRBD2 (5 bases). The CDR3 loop spans 14 amino acids. Germline V gene lookup returns CDR1 SGHRS and CDR2 YFSETQ. V was cut by 2 bases and J by 5 bases, with 14 bases left in between. Here the CDR3 DNA reads TGCGCCAGCAGCTTCAAGCTAGCATCCCACGAGCAGTACTTC. Protein sequence: CASSFKLASHEQYF.

This sequence joins TRBV2 and TRBJ1-6; D uncertain. V lost 3 bases and J 10 bases, leaving 16 bases between the germline ends. From germline, CDR1 is SNHLY and CDR2 FYNNEI. This CDR3 region has 15 residues. The CDR3 nucleotides are TGTGCCAGCAGTGACAGGTCGACGGTTAGGTCACCCCTCCACTTT. The encoded protein is CASSDRSTVRSPLHF. The full variable domain, with the rest looked up from reference TRBV2 and TRBJ1-6, is EPEVTQTPSHQVTQMGQEVILRCVPISNHLYFYWYRQILGQKVEFLVSFYNNEISEKSEIFDDQFSVERPDGSNFTLKIRSTKLEDSAMYFCASSDRSTVRSPLHFGNGTRLTVT.